Reported below is one T cell receptor beta chain. The data originate from a study of T-cell memory formation after mild COVID-19. About the research overall: In these data, TCR clusters were largely donor specific.

TCRdb redid the calling of the 5' RACE reads with MiXCR, one entry per CDR3 protein. The sample records over 500,000 distinct CDR3 sequences, roughly 17% being singletons. V shed 5 bases and J 2 bases; nucleotides not matched to a gene: 7. This CDR3 is 15 amino acids long. Germline CDR1 reads SGHNT; CDR2 reads YYREEE (reference sequence). This rearrangement joins TRBV5-4 to TRBJ2-1; TRBD2 aligns across 7 bases. This receptor was taken from an adult woman who had mild COVID-19 (a few samples of this study predate the infection). Cell type and time point are not known. Sequencing was carried out using PBMCs or a T cell subset sorted from them (not recorded which). CDR3 sequence: CASSLAALPYNEQFF. The CDR3 nucleotides are TGTGCCAGCAGTCTAGCGGCTCTCCCCTACAATGAGCAGTTCTTC.